This T cell receptor (beta chain) is drawn from a study of blood T cells in healthy people across ages (dated by TCRdb to the mid-2010s). Broadly, across the study: In model experiments, roughly one uniquely barcoded TCR beta cDNA molecule per two T cells was captured by template switching. Using deep sequencing normalized with unique cDNA molecular identifiers, the study measured how TCR beta repertoire diversity changes with age. The donors were divided into four age groups: young (average approximately 16 years), middle-aged (roughly 42), aged (62) and long-lived (about 90). Donors of different ages were randomly distributed across sequencing lanes to avoid experimental bias. The study analyzed two additional independent replicas of 1 million unique cDNA reads from the same blood draw for two donors, one aged 18 to 29 and one aged 80 or older. The full study reports these points: A strong correlation was found between observed TCR beta diversity and the percentage of naive T cells measured by flow cytometry. Estimates of total diversity from one million sequenced T cells were regarded as lower bounds and underestimates. Compared with the aged group, the long-lived group had more naive CD4+ T cells, fewer expanded clones and increased TCR diversity, suggesting age selection. Bulk unsorted PBMC profiling prevented conclusive comparison of naive and antigen-experienced compartments. As age increased, observed TCR beta diversity per million T cells dropped in a roughly linear way, and a significant reduction was already evident by age about 40. Because donor CMV infection status was unknown, age-related changes in expanded clonotypes were potentially confounded.

The CDR3, from cysteine to phenylalanine, totals 15 residues. Here the CDR3 DNA is all that survives: 45 bases in frame from base 1. Sequences MGHRA (CDR1) and YSYEKL (CDR2) are obtained from the germline V gene. V trim: 1 base; J trim: 5 bases; unmatched bases: 7. As concerns this clonotype: Its antigen is currently not known. No base-level quality is on record; no much larger clone is a single base apart.

Systemically healthy Caucasian individuals from Russia, some 38 in total and aged 6 to 90 years, were included as donors. Approximately 9 milliliters of peripheral blood were collected from each donor into EDTA-treated Vacutainer tubes. Ficoll-Paque density-gradient centrifugation was used to isolate PBMCs, with at least 7 million per sample. Total RNA was extracted from PBMCs with Trizol reagent, with at least 5 micrograms obtained per sample. The percentages of naive CD45RAhigh/CD27high T cells were determined by flow cytometry on a PBMC aliquot from every donor. The library was produced with 5' RACE. The listed sequencing device is Illumina HiSeq 2500. A second PCR of about 6 to 11 cycles was run with a J-beta primer mix and a sample-barcoded 5' primer. Each TCR beta cDNA molecule received a unique molecular identifier from a template-switch 5' adaptor carrying 12 random nucleotides. Each sample yielded at least 2.5 million CDR3-containing paired-end reads. All of the RNA was converted into first-strand cDNA using the Mint cDNA synthesis kit, with a TRBC-specific oligonucleotide serving as the primer. All cDNA was treated with uracil-DNA glycosylase and then went through a first 18-cycle PCR with the universal primers M1SS and BC2_uni_R. The study's own analysis went as follows. Each sample was normalized by randomly selecting 1 million high-quality reads, each carrying a distinct molecular identifier. Reads sharing molecular identifiers were discarded rather than binned into consensus sequences. MiTCR, with a Q25 quality threshold and the strictest error-elimination algorithm, was used for CDR3 identification, clonotype clustering and error correction. A nonparametric unseen species model with Euler transformation was used to estimate a lower bound on total TCR beta diversity. In-frame beta chains were kept once TCRdb had trimmed the public reads at Q25 with fastp and called clones with MiXCR. For every CDR3 protein sequence, its rows merge into one entry that carries the most common genes and DNA. The V and J calls and clone size are TCRdb's, not the authors'. The sample table contains around 1.5 million distinct CDR3 sequences; only one count was recorded for around 39% of them. The ten largest clones take up roughly 7.9% of the sample.

The chain uses TRBV4-1 and TRBJ2-5; 7 bases in the middle match TRBD1. The TCR was taken from a woman aged 18-29 years in good health. Sequencing was performed on blood. The CDR3 sequence is CASSQGPMGQETQYF. The sequence in DNA is TGCGCCAGCAGCCAAGGTCCCATGGGACAGGAGACCCAGTACTTC.